This TCR beta chain came from a study of T cell changes during pregnancy in multiple sclerosis. The table came from immunoSEQ multiplex PCR; TCRdb's copy has only in-frame clones and leaves some out. This sample yields around 72,000 clones, of which around nine tenths are seen a single time; about 0.42% belongs to the top ten. Trimming shortened V by 0 bases and J by 7 bases, and 11 bases separated the two germline ends. Germline values: CDR1 SGHRS, CDR2 YFSETQ. The CDR3 is made up of 13 amino acids. The TCR originated in a female donor with multiple sclerosis, enrolled in a pregnancy study. This rearrangement joins TRBV5-1 to TRBJ2-7; D might be TRBD2 (5 bases). The source was CD4+ T cells from peripheral blood mononuclear cells, collected before pregnancy. The CDR3 loop reads CASSLEQQREQYF. CDR3 DNA: TGCGCCAGCAGCTTGGAACAGCAGCGGGAGCAGTACTTC.